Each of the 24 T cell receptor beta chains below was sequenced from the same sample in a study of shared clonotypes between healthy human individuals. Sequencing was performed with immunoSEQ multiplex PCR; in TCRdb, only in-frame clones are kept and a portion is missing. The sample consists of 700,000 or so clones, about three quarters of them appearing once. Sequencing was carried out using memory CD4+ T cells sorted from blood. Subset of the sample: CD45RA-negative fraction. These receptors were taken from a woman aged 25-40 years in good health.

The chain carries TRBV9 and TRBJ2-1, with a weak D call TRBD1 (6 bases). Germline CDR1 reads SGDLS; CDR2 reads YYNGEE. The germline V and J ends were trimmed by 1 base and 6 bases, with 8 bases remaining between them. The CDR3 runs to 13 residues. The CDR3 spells CASSVQGLNEQFF. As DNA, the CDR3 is TGTGCCAGCAGCGTACAGGGGCTCAATGAGCAGTTCTTC.

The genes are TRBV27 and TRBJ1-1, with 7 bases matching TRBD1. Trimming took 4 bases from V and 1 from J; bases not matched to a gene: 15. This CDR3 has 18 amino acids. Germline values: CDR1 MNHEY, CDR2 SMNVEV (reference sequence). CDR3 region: CASSSGHRGLSRNTEAFF. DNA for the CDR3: TGTGCCAGCAGTTCGGGGCACAGGGGCCTTTCCCGGAACACTGAAGCTTTCTTT.

For the CDR3, the DNA is TGTGCCAGCAGCCCGGGTAATAACTATGGCTACACCTTC. Encoded protein: CASSPGNNYGYTF. The chain is built from TRBV6-4 and TRBJ1-2; D unresolved. This CDR3 comprises 13 residues. V was clipped by 6 bases and J by 1 base, with 9 bases between them. Germline V gene data show CDR1 as MRHNA and CDR2 as SNTAGT.

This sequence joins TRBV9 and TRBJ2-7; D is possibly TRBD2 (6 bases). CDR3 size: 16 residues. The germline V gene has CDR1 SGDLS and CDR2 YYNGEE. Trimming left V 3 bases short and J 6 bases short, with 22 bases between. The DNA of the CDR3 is TGTGCCAGCAGCGAAGGGACTTCCCCCCGTACTGCCGAGCAGTACTTC. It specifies CASSEGTSPRTAEQYF.

CDR3 coding DNA: TGCGCCAGCAGCCAAGCCTCATTAAAACGGGGGAGGAACACTGAAGCTTTCTTT. Its protein product is CASSQASLKRGRNTEAFF. This chain uses TRBV4-1 with TRBJ1-1; perhaps TRBD1 as D (5 bases). V lost 1 base to trimming and J lost 1 base, with 19 bases between them. The CDR3 contains 18 residues. The germline CDR1 and CDR2 sequences are MGHRA and YSYEKL.

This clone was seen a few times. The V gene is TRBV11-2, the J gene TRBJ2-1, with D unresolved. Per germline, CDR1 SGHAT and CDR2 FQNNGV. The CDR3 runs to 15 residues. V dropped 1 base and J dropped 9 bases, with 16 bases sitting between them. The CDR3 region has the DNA TGTGCCAGCAGCTTAGGGCTCCTCGGAGTGGGTGAGCAGTTCTTC. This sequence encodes CASSLGLLGVGEQFF.

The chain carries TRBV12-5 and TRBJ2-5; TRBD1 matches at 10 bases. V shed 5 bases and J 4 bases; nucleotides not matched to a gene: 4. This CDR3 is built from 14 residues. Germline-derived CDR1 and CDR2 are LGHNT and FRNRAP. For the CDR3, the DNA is TGTGCTAGTGGTACGGGACAGGGGATAGAGACCCAGTACTTC. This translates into CASGTGQGIETQYF.

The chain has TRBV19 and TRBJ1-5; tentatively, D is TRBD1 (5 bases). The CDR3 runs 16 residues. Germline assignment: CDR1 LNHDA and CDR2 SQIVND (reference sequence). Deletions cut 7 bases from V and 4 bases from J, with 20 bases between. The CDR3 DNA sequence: TGTGCCAGTATTCGATCCGGGACGGGAAAAAATCAGCCCCAGCATTTT. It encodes CASIRSGTGKNQPQHF.

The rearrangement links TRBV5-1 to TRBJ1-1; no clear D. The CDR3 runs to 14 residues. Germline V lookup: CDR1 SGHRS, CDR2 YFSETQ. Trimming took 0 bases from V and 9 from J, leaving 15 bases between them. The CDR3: CASSLVSDTGKAFF. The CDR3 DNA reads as TGCGCCAGCAGCTTGGTATCAGATACGGGCAAAGCTTTCTTT.

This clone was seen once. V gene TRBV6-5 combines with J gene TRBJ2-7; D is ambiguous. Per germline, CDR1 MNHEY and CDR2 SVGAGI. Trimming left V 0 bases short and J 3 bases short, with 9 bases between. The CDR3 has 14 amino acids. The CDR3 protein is CASSYSPGFYEQYF. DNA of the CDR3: TGTGCCAGCAGTTACTCCCCAGGTTTCTACGAGCAGTACTTC.

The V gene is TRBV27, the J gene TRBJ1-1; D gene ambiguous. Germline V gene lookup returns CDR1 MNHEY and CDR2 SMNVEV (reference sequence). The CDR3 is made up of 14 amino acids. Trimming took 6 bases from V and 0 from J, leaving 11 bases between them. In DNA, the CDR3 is TGTGCCAGCAGAATCAGGCCTATGAACACTGAAGCTTTCTTT. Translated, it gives CASRIRPMNTEAFF.

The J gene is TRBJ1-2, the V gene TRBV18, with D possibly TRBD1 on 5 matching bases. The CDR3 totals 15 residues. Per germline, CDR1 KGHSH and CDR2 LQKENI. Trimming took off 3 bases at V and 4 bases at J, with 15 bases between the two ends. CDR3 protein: CASSPLGEGTYGYTF. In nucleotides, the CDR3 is TGTGCCAGCTCACCCTTAGGGGAGGGGACCTATGGCTACACCTTC.

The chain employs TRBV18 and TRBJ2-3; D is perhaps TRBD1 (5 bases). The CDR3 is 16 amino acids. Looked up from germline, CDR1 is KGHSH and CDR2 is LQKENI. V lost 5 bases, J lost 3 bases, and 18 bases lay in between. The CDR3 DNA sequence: TGTGCCAGCTCATCAGGGTACTCGTTGGGTACAGATACGCAGTATTTT. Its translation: CASSSGYSLGTDTQYF.

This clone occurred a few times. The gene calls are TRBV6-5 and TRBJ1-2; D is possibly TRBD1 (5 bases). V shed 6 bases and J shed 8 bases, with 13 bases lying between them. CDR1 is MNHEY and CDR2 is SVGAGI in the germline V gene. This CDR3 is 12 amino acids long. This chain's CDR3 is CASSAGPLGYTF. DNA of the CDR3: TGTGCCAGCAGCGCAGGGCCGTTGGGCTACACCTTC.

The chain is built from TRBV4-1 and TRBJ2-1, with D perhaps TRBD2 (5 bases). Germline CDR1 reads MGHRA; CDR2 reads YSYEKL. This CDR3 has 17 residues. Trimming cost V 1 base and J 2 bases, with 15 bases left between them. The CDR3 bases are TGCGCCAGCAGCCAAGGTCCAAGCGGACCAACCTACAATGAGCAGTTCTTC. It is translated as CASSQGPSGPTYNEQFF.

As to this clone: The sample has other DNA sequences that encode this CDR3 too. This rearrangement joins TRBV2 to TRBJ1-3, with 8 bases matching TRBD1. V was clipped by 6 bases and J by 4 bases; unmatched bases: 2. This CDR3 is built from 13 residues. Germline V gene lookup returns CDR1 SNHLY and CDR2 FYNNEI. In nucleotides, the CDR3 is TGTGCCAGCAGGCAGGGGGCAGGAAACACCATATATTTT. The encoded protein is CASRQGAGNTIYF.

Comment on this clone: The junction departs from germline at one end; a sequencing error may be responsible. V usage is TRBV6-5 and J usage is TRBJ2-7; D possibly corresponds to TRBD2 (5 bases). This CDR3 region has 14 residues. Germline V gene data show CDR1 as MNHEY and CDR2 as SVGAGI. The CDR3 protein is CAISEFAQRDEQYF. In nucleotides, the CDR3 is TGTGCCATCAGTGAGTTCGCCCAGAGGGACGAGCAGTACTTC.

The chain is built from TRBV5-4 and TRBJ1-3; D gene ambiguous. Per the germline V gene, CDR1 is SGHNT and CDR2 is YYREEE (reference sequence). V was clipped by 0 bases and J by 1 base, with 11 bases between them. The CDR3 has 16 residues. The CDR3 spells CASSLGQFESGNTIYF. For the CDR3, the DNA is TGTGCCAGCAGCTTGGGTCAGTTCGAGTCTGGAAACACCATATATTTT.

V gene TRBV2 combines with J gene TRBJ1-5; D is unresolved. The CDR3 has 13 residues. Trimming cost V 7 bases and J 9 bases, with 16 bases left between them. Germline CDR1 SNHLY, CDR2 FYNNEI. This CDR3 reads CASTASTDMPQHF. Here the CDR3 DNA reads TGTGCCAGCACGGCTTCAACCGATATGCCCCAGCATTTT.

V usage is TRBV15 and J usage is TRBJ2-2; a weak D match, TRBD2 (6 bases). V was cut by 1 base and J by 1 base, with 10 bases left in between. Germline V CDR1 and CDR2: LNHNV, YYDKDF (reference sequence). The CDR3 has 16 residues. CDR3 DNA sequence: TGTGCCACCAGCAGAGGGGGACTTCTGAACACCGGGGAGCTGTTTTTT. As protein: CATSRGGLLNTGELFF.

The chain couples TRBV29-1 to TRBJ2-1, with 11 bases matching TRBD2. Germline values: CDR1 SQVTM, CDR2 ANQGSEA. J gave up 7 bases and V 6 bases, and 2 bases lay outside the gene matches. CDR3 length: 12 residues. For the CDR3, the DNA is TGCAGCGTCAGACTAGCGGGGAATGAGCAGTTCTTC. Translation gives CSVRLAGNEQFF.

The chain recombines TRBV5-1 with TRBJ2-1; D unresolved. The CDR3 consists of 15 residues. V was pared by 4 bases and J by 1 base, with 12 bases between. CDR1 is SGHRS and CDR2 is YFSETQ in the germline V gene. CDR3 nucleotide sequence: TGCGCCAGCAGCCCTTTGGGTTCGTCCTACAATGAGCAGTTCTTC. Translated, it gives CASSPLGSSYNEQFF.

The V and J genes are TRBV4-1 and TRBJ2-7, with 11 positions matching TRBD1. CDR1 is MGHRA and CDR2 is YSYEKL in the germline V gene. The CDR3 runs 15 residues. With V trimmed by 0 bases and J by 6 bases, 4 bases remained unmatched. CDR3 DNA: TGCGCCAGCAGCCAAGATAAGGACAGGGGGCGCGAGCAGTACTTC. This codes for CASSQDKDRGREQYF.

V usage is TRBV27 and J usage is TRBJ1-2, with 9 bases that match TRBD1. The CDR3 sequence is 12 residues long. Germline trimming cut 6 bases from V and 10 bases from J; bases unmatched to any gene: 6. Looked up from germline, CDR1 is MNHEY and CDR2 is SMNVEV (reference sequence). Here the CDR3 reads CASSWGQGDYTF. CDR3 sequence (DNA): TGTGCCAGCAGCTGGGGACAGGGTGACTACACCTTC.